This T cell receptor (beta chain) emerged from a study of T cell repertoires in cytomegalovirus infection. Looking at the study overall: CMV infection together with matching HLA type was indicated by public TCR beta signatures.

The V and J ends lost 0 bases and 3 bases respectively, with 11 bases between them. The CDR3 totals 14 residues. Germline V gene lookup returns CDR1 SQVTM and CDR2 ANQGSEA. This clonotype was detected ten times or more. The antigen is undetermined. Notes on the study in general: CMV-specific TCR beta clonotypes restricted by HLA-C were the ones dominating the ex vivo response.

In TCRdb, the reads were re-called with MiXCR into one record per CDR3 protein. Among 100,000 to 150,000 distinct CDR3 sequences listed, roughly 8.2% were seen once. This chain connects TRBV29-1 to TRBJ1-1; D might be TRBD1 (5 bases). The sequence derives from a human donor in good health (CMV status not recorded). Some clones in this sample may be carry-over from other donors' samples. The sample comprised PBMCs. The CDR3 DNA reads as TGCAGCGTTGAAGATTTAGTAGGGGACACTGAAGCTTTCTTT. Its translation: CSVEDLVGDTEAFF.